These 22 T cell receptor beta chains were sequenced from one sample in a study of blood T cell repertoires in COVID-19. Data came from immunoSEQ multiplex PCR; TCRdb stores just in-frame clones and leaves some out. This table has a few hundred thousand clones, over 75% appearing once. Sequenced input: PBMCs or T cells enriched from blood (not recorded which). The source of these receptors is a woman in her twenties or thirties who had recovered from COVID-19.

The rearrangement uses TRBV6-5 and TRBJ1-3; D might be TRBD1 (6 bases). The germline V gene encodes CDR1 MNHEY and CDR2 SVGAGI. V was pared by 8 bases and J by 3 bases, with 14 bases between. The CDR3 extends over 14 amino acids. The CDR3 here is CASGPQGIGNTIYF. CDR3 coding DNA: TGTGCCAGCGGTCCACAGGGAATTGGAAACACCATATATTTT.

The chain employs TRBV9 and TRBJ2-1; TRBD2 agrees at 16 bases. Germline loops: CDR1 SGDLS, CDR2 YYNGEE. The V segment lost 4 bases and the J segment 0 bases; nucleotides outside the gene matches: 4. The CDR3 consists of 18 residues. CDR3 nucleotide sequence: TGTGCCAGCAGCATCGGGACTAGCGGGAGGGGCTCCTACAATGAGCAGTTCTTC. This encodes CASSIGTSGRGSYNEQFF.

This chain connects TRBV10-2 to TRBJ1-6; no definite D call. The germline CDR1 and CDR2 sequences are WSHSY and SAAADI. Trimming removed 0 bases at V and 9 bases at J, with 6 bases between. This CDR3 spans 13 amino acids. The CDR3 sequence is CASSESAPSPLHF. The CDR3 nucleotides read TGCGCCAGCAGTGAGTCGGCACCTTCACCCCTCCACTTT.

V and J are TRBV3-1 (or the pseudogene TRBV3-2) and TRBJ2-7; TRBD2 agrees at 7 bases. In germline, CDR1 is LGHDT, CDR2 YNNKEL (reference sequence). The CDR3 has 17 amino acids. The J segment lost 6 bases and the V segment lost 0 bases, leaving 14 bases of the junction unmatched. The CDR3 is CASSQDPGTTEGGEQYF. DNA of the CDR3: TGTGCCAGCAGCCAAGATCCCGGGACTACCGAGGGTGGCGAGCAGTACTTC.

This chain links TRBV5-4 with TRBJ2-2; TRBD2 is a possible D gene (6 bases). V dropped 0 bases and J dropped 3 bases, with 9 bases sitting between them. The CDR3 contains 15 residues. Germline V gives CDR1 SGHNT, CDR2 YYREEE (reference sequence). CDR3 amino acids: CASSLAGEDTGELFF. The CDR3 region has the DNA TGTGCCAGCAGCTTGGCGGGGGAAGACACCGGGGAGCTGTTTTTT. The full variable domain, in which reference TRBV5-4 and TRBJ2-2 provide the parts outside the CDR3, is ETGVTQSPTHLIKTRGQQVTLRCSSQSGHNTVSWYQQALGQGPQFIFQYYREEENGRGNFPPRFSGLQFPNYSSELNVNALELDDSALYLCASSLAGEDTGELFFGEGSRLTVL.

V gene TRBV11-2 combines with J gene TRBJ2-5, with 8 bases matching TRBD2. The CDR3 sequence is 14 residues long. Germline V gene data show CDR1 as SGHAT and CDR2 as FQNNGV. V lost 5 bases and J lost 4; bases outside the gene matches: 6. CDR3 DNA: TGTGCCAGCAGCCCGGGACTAGTAGTAGAGACCCAGTACTTC. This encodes CASSPGLVVETQYF.

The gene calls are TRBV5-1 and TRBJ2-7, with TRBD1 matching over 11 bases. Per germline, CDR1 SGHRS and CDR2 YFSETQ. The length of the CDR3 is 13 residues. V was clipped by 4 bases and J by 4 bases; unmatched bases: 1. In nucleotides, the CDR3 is TGCGCCAGCAGCGGGGACAGGGGGTACGAGCAGTACTTC. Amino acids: CASSGDRGYEQYF.

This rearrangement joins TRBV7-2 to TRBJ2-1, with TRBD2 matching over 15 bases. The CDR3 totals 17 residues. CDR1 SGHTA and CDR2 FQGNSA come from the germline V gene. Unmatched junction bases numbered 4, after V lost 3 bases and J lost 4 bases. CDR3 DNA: TGTGCCAGCAGCTTGGGACTAGCGGGGGGACTTTACAATGAGCAGTTCTTC. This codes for CASSLGLAGGLYNEQFF.

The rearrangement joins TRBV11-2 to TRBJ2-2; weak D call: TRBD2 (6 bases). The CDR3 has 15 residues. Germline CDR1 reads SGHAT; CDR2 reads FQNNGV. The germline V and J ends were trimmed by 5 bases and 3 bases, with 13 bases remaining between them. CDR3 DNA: TGTGCCAGCAGCGCGATTAGCGGATACACCGGGGAGCTGTTTTTT. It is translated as CASSAISGYTGELFF.

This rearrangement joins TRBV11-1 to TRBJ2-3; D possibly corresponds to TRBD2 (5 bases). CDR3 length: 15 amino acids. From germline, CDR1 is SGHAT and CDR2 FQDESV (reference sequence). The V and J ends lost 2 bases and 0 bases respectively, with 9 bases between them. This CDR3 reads CASSLLGASTDTQYF. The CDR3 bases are TGTGCCAGCAGCTTACTGGGAGCTAGCACAGATACGCAGTATTTT.

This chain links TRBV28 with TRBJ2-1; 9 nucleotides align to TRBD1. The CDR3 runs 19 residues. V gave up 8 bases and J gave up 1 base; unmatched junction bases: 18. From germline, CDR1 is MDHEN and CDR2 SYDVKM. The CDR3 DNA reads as TGTGCCAGCCTCAACCCAGGGACAGGGCGGGGGTTGTCCTACAATGAGCAGTTCTTC. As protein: CASLNPGTGRGLSYNEQFF. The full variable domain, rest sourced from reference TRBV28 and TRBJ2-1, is DVKVTQSSRYLVKRTGEKVFLECVQDMDHENMFWYRQDPGLGLRLIYFSYDVKMKEKGDIPEGYSVSREKKERFSLILESASTNQTSMYLCASLNPGTGRGLSYNEQFFGPGTRLTVL.

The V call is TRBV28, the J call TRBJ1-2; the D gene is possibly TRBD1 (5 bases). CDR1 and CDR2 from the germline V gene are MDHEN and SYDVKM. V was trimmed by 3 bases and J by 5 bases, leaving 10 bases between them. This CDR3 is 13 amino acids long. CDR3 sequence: CASSLKGLYGYTF. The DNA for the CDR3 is TGTGCCAGCAGTTTGAAGGGACTTTATGGCTACACCTTC.

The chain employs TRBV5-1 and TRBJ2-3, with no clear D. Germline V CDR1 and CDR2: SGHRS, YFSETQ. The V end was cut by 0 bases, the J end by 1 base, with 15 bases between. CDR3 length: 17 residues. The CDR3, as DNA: TGCGCCAGCAGCTTGGTTTCAGCCGCTAGTGGCACAGATACGCAGTATTTT. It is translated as CASSLVSAASGTDTQYF.

The CDR3 is CASSVESGGVTDTQYF. The CDR3 DNA follows: TGTGCCAGCAGCGTAGAGAGCGGGGGGGTCACAGATACGCAGTATTTT. The rearrangement joins TRBV9 to TRBJ2-3; TRBD2 agrees at 10 bases. The CDR3 loop spans 16 amino acids. Germline V gene sequence: CDR1 SGDLS, CDR2 YYNGEE. V dropped 0 bases and J dropped 2; count of bases not matched to a gene: 3.

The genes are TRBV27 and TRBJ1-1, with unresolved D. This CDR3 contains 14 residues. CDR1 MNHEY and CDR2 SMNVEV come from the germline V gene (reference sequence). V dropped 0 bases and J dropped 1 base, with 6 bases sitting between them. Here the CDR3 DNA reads TGTGCCAGCAGTTTATCTTCAGAGAACACTGAAGCTTTCTTT. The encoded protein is CASSLSSENTEAFF.

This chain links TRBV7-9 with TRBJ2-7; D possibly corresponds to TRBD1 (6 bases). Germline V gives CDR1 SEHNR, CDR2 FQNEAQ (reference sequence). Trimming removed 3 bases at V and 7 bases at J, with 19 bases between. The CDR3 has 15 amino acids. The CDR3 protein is CASSLWVGPQGEQYF. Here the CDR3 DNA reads TGTGCCAGCAGCTTGTGGGTCGGGCCTCAGGGGGAGCAGTACTTC. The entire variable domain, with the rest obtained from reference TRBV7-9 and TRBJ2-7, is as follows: DTGVSQNPRHKITKRGQNVTFRCDPISEHNRLYWYRQTLGQGPEFLTYFQNEAQLEKSRLLSDRFSAERPKGSFSTLEIQRTEQGDSAMYLCASSLWVGPQGEQYFGPGTRLTVT.

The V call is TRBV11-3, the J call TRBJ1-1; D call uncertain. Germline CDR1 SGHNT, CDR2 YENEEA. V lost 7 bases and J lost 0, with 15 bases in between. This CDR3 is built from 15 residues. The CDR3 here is CASIPSGGMNTEAFF. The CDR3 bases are TGTGCCAGCATCCCCTCGGGAGGCATGAACACTGAAGCTTTCTTT.

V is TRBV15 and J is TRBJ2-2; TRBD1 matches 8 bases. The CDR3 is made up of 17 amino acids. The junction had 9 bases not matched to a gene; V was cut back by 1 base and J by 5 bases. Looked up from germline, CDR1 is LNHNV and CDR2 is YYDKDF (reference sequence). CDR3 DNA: TGTGCCACCAGCAGAGCTCAAAGGAACAGGGGGACCGGGGAGCTGTTTTTT. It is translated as CATSRAQRNRGTGELFF.

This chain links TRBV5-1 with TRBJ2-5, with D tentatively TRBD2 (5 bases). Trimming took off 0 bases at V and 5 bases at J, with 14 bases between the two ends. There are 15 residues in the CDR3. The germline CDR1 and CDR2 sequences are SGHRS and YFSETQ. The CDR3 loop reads CASSLAASGLETQYF. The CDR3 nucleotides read TGCGCCAGCAGCTTGGCGGCAAGCGGACTGGAGACCCAGTACTTC.

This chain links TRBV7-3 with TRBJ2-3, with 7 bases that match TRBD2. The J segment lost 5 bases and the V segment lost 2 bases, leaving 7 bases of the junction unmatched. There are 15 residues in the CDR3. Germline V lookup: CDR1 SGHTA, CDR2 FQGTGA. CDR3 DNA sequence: TGTGCCAGCAGCTTAGGGACTACTACACGAGATACGCAGTATTTT. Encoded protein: CASSLGTTTRDTQYF. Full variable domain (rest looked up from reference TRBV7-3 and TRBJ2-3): GAGVSQTPSNKVTEKGKYVELRCDPISGHTALYWYRQSLGQGPEFLIYFQGTGAADDSGLPNDRFFAVRPEGSVSTLKIQRTERGDSAVYLCASSLGTTTRDTQYFGPGTRLTVL.

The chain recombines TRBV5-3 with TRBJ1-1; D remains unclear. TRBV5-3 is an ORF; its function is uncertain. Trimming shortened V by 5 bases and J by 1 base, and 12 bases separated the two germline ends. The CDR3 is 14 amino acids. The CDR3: CARRRLGGNTEAFF. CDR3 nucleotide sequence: TGTGCCAGAAGACGGCTGGGAGGGAACACTGAAGCTTTCTTT.

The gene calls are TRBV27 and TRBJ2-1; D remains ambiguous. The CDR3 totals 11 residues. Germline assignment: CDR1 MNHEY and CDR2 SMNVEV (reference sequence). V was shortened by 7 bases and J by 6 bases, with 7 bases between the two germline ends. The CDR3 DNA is TGTGCCAGCATTAGAGGCAATGAGCAGTTCTTC. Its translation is CASIRGNEQFF.